A single sample is the source of the 29 T cell receptor beta chains below, sequenced in a study of cytotoxic CD8 clonotypes in ibrutinib-treated CLL. Libraries were prepared by immunoSEQ multiplex PCR; TCRdb keeps only in-frame clonotypes and omits some of them. The sample has about 200,000 clones, around 70% seen once. The sample here was PBMCs, taken after 12 months of ibrutinib treatment. Receptors originate from a human donor with chronic lymphocytic leukemia.

This chain connects TRBV4-1 to TRBJ1-4; D may be TRBD1 (6 bases). This CDR3 comprises 12 residues. Germline V gives CDR1 MGHRA, CDR2 YSYEKL. The V and J ends lost 6 bases and 7 bases respectively, with 9 bases between them. The CDR3 reads CASRNRAEKLFF. For the CDR3, the DNA is TGCGCCAGCAGAAACAGGGCTGAAAAACTGTTTTTT.

The gene calls are TRBV7-2 and TRBJ2-5; 7 positions match TRBD1. This CDR3 contains 17 residues. With V trimmed by 2 bases and J by 2 bases, 11 bases remained unmatched. CDR1 and CDR2 (germline): SGHTA, FQGNSA. CDR3 sequence reads: CASSLNPPGQLQETQYF. The CDR3 nucleotides read TGTGCCAGCAGCTTAAACCCTCCGGGACAGCTACAAGAGACCCAGTACTTC.

This clone was seen a handful of times. The J gene is TRBJ1-2, the V gene TRBV27, with TRBD1 as a possible D gene (6 bases). Trimming left V 7 bases short and J 7 bases short, with 16 bases between. This CDR3 has 13 residues. CDR1 is MNHEY, CDR2 SMNVEV, per germline (reference sequence). The CDR3 region has the DNA TGTGCCAGCACATCGACGGGGGGCCCTGGCTACACCTTC. Translated, it gives CASTSTGGPGYTF.

The chain joins TRBV2 to TRBJ2-1; 15 positions match TRBD2. The CDR3 covers 15 residues. Per germline, CDR1 SNHLY and CDR2 FYNNEI. Losses at the gene ends were 5 bases for V and 9 bases for J; bases not matched to a gene: 5. The CDR3 DNA reads as TGTGCCAGCAGTTCAGGACTAGCGGGAGGGAGTGAGCAGTTCTTC. It yields the protein CASSSGLAGGSEQFF.

The chain uses TRBV27 and TRBJ2-2; 7 bases fit TRBD2. The CDR3 spans 14 residues. Trimming removed 9 bases from V and 4 bases from J; junction bases left unmatched: 8. CDR1 is MNHEY and CDR2 is SMNVEV in the germline V gene (reference sequence). The CDR3 reads CASGEGKGTGELFF. DNA for the CDR3: TGTGCCAGTGGGGAGGGAAAGGGCACCGGGGAGCTGTTTTTT.

In nucleotides, the CDR3 is TGTGCCAGCAGCTTAGTGTGGGGGAACACTGAAGCTTTCTTT. Amino acid sequence: CASSLVWGNTEAFF. This chain uses TRBV11-2 with TRBJ1-1; D is unclear. This CDR3 has 14 residues. CDR1 SGHAT and CDR2 FQNNGV come from the germline V gene. V dropped 1 base and J dropped 1 base, with 7 bases sitting between them. Full variable domain (missing parts from reference TRBV11-2 and TRBJ1-1): EAGVAQSPRYKIIEKRQSVAFWCNPISGHATLYWYQQILGQGPKLLIQFQNNGVVDDSQLPKDRFSAERLKGVDSTLKIQPAKLEDSAVYLCASSLVWGNTEAFFGQGTRLTVV.

V is TRBV28 and J is TRBJ2-2; the D gene is possibly TRBD1 (7 bases). V gave up 1 base and J gave up 5 bases, with 14 bases separating them. This CDR3 spans 16 amino acids. Per the germline V gene, CDR1 is MDHEN and CDR2 is SYDVKM. CDR3 protein: CASSLLTGRKTGELFF. CDR3 bases: TGTGCCAGCAGTTTATTGACAGGGAGGAAGACCGGGGAGCTGTTTTTT.

The CDR3 sequence is CSVSTGTGDLGSPLHF. The CDR3 coding sequence is TGCAGCGTTTCCACCGGGACAGGGGATCTTGGATCACCCCTCCACTTT. The chain uses TRBV29-1 and TRBJ1-6; TRBD1 matches 10 bases. V lost 5 bases to trimming and J lost 10 bases; unmatched junction nucleotides: 14. Germline loops: CDR1 SQVTM, CDR2 ANQGSEA. This CDR3 spans 16 amino acids.

V and J are TRBV6-6 and TRBJ2-7; TRBD1 matches at 8 bases. The germline V gene encodes CDR1 MNHNY and CDR2 SVGAGI (reference sequence). The CDR3 totals 15 residues. V lost 5 bases and J lost 3; bases outside the gene matches: 9. Written as DNA, the CDR3 is TGTGCCAGCAGTGACGGACAGGGAGCTTTCTACGAGCAGTACTTC. This gives the protein CASSDGQGAFYEQYF.

The chain is built from TRBV7-9 and TRBJ2-6, with a possible D match to TRBD1 (6 bases). V was clipped by 5 bases and J by 0 bases, with 11 bases between them. This CDR3 contains 16 residues. Germline CDR1 reads SEHNR; CDR2 reads FQNEAQ (reference sequence). This CDR3 is CASSLKGVSGANVLTF. The CDR3 DNA reads as TGTGCCAGCAGCCTTAAGGGGGTCTCTGGGGCCAACGTCCTGACTTTC.

This clone was seen a handful of times. The chain links TRBV7-2 to TRBJ2-2; D may be TRBD1 (5 bases). The CDR3 runs 17 residues. The germline V gene encodes CDR1 SGHTA and CDR2 FQGNSA. V lost 3 bases, J lost 2 bases, and 16 bases lay in between. The CDR3 DNA is TGTGCCAGCAGCTTCGGGCGGCGGCAGGGAAACACCGGGGAGCTGTTTTTT. Protein product: CASSFGRRQGNTGELFF.

The chain combines TRBV30 with TRBJ1-1, with D unclear. V lost 2 bases, J lost 2 bases, and 9 bases lay in between. CDR1 GTSNPN and CDR2 SVGIG come from the germline V gene (reference sequence). This CDR3 region has 13 residues. CDR3 nucleotides: TGTGCCTGGAGTTGGGGTCGCAACACTGAAGCTTTCTTT. Translation gives CAWSWGRNTEAFF.

The rearrangement joins TRBV28 to TRBJ2-5; D gene unclear. There are 14 residues in the CDR3. Germline CDR1 MDHEN, CDR2 SYDVKM. The V gene lost 3 bases and the J gene lost 4 bases, with 12 bases spanning the gap. The CDR3 reads CASSFLAAGETQYF. The DNA for the CDR3 is TGTGCCAGCAGTTTCCTCGCGGCCGGAGAGACCCAGTACTTC.

This clone occurred a few times. The genes are TRBV6-5 and TRBJ2-5; no clear D gene. CDR3 size: 14 residues. Germline CDR1 and CDR2: MNHEY and SVGAGI. V lost 6 bases and J 7 bases, leaving 18 bases between the germline ends. CDR3 nucleotides: TGTGCCAGCAGCACCCAGGCTCAGAGTGGGACCCAGTACTTC. It translates to CASSTQAQSGTQYF.

The gene calls are TRBV5-8 and TRBJ1-4; TRBD1 might be the D (6 bases). This CDR3 contains 13 residues. The germline V and J ends were trimmed by 7 bases and 4 bases, with 11 bases remaining between them. CDR1 and CDR2 from the germline V gene are SGHTS and YDEGEE. The CDR3 is CASGGGLNEKLFF. In DNA form, the CDR3 reads TGTGCCAGCGGAGGGGGACTTAATGAAAAACTGTTTTTT.

This clone was seen at least ten times. The genes are TRBV7-8 and TRBJ2-5, with 14 bases aligning to TRBD2. Trimming cost V 5 bases and J 5 bases; bases outside gene matches: 10. Germline assignment: CDR1 SGHVS and CDR2 FQNEAQ. This CDR3 comprises 17 residues. This chain's CDR3 is CASSGRGLAGVRETQYF. The CDR3 DNA follows: TGTGCCAGCAGCGGAAGGGGACTAGCGGGAGTCCGGGAGACCCAGTACTTC.

The chain combines TRBV11-2 with TRBJ1-4; D not resolved. CDR1 is SGHAT and CDR2 is FQNNGV in the germline V gene. The V end lost 3 bases, the J end lost 8 bases, and 16 bases lay between the germline ends. The CDR3 has 15 amino acids. The CDR3 coding sequence is TGTGCCAGCAGCTTGACGGTTGTAAGTTCCGAAAAACTGTTTTTT. Protein: CASSLTVVSSEKLFF. Based on the CDR3 plus reference TRBV11-2 and TRBJ1-4, the full variable domain is EAGVAQSPRYKIIEKRQSVAFWCNPISGHATLYWYQQILGQGPKLLIQFQNNGVVDDSQLPKDRFSAERLKGVDSTLKIQPAKLEDSAVYLCASSLTVVSSEKLFFGSGTQLSVL.

V usage is TRBV30 and J usage is TRBJ2-5, with D perhaps matching TRBD2 (5 bases). Trimming took 3 bases from V and 0 from J, leaving 8 bases between them. This CDR3 is built from 13 residues. Germline V gene data show CDR1 as GTSNPN and CDR2 as SVGIG (reference sequence). Here the CDR3 reads CAWSEGHQETQYF. The CDR3 coding sequence is TGTGCCTGGAGCGAGGGCCACCAAGAGACCCAGTACTTC.

The J gene is TRBJ1-4, the V gene TRBV18; tentatively, D is TRBD1 (6 bases). CDR3 length: 14 residues. Trimming left V 2 bases short and J 8 bases short, with 12 bases between. The germline V gene encodes CDR1 KGHSH and CDR2 LQKENI. CDR3 nucleotides: TGTGCCAGCTCACCAAGGGGGTTGAGGGAAAAACTGTTTTTT. This translates into CASSPRGLREKLFF.

This rearrangement joins TRBV28 to TRBJ2-7; 7 bases line up with TRBD1. V gave up 7 bases and J gave up 3 bases; unmatched junction bases: 6. Per germline, CDR1 MDHEN and CDR2 SYDVKM. The CDR3 loop spans 13 amino acids. CDR3 loop: CASIHDRDYEQYF. As DNA, the CDR3 is TGTGCCAGCATCCACGACAGGGACTACGAGCAGTACTTC.

This clone was found a few times. V gene TRBV30 combines with J gene TRBJ1-2; D is possibly TRBD1 (6 bases). The CDR3 is 13 residues long. Trimming left V 3 bases short and J 8 bases short, with 16 bases between. The germline gives CDR1 GTSNPN, CDR2 SVGIG (reference sequence). CDR3 loop: CAWSLQGLGGYTF. In DNA, the CDR3 is TGTGCCTGGAGCCTACAGGGACTCGGCGGCTACACCTTC.

The chain combines TRBV9 with TRBJ2-5, with D perhaps given as TRBD1 or TRBD2 (5 bases each). Trimming left V 0 bases short and J 5 bases short, with 20 bases between. The CDR3 totals 17 residues. Germline CDR1 reads SGDLS; CDR2 reads YYNGEE. CDR3 residues: CASSVGGRQGIMETQYF. Here the CDR3 DNA reads TGTGCCAGCAGCGTAGGAGGGCGGCAGGGAATTATGGAGACCCAGTACTTC.

The V gene is TRBV2, the J gene TRBJ2-3, with TRBD2 identical over 7 bases. Germline loops: CDR1 SNHLY, CDR2 FYNNEI. This CDR3 has 16 residues. V shed 4 bases and J 5 bases; nucleotides not matched to a gene: 12. CDR3 coding DNA: TGTGCCAGCAGTGCGGGCGGGGGAAGGTTCGGAGATACGCAGTATTTT. Its translation: CASSAGGGRFGDTQYF.

This clone showed up just a few times. The V gene is TRBV5-1, the J gene TRBJ2-2; 7 positions match TRBD2. The CDR3 length is 15 residues. Germline CDR1 reads SGHRS; CDR2 reads YFSETQ. J was trimmed by 5 bases and V by 1 base; bases with no gene match: 5. As DNA, the CDR3 is TGCGCCAGCAGCTTGATTGCTAGCGGAACCGGGGAGCTGTTTTTT. Its translation is CASSLIASGTGELFF.

V usage is TRBV9 and J usage is TRBJ1-1; no firm D call. This CDR3 comprises 14 residues. Germline lookup yields CDR1 SGDLS and CDR2 YYNGEE. V lost 0 bases and J 0 bases, leaving 6 bases between the germline ends. DNA of the CDR3: TGTGCCAGCAGCGTAGATTATGTGAACACTGAAGCTTTCTTT. Encoded protein: CASSVDYVNTEAFF.

The CDR3 nucleotides read TGTGCCAGCAGTTTAGTCGGAAGCACAGATACGCAGTATTTT. Amino acid sequence: CASSLVGSTDTQYF. The chain recombines TRBV28 with TRBJ2-3; D is uncertain. The germline V and J ends were trimmed by 2 bases and 0 bases, with 6 bases remaining between them. The CDR3 spans 14 residues. Per germline, CDR1 MDHEN and CDR2 SYDVKM. The variable domain in full, completed from reference TRBV28 and TRBJ2-3, reads DVKVTQSSRYLVKRTGEKVFLECVQDMDHENMFWYRQDPGLGLRLIYFSYDVKMKEKGDIPEGYSVSREKKERFSLILESASTNQTSMYLCASSLVGSTDTQYFGPGTRLTVL.

This clone turned up a few times. The chain employs TRBV9 and TRBJ2-6; D is possibly TRBD1 (6 bases). This CDR3 is 17 amino acids long. Germline V lookup: CDR1 SGDLS, CDR2 YYNGEE. Trimming left V 4 bases short and J 0 bases short, with 14 bases between. The CDR3 is CASSSSGTNSGANVLTF. The CDR3 DNA is TGTGCCAGCAGCTCGTCCGGGACAAACTCTGGGGCCAACGTCCTGACTTTC.

This clone has a single count. The V and J genes are TRBV6-5 and TRBJ1-1, with a tentative D call TRBD1 (5 bases). The CDR3 contains 15 residues. The germline gives CDR1 MNHEY, CDR2 SVGAGI. The ends were cut back, 2 bases at V and 1 base at J, with 11 bases in the middle. CDR3 sequence (DNA): TGTGCCAGCAGTTACGTAGGGGTGGGGAACACTGAAGCTTTCTTT. Amino acids: CASSYVGVGNTEAFF.

The CDR3 sequence is CASSLGVNNEQFF. For the CDR3, the DNA is TGCGCCAGCAGCTTGGGGGTGAACAATGAGCAGTTCTTC. The chain couples TRBV5-1 to TRBJ2-1, with D uncertain. CDR1 and CDR2 from the germline V gene are SGHRS and YFSETQ. Trimming cost V 0 bases and J 5 bases, with 6 bases left between them. The CDR3 is 13 amino acids.